The rows below give T cell receptor beta chains drawn from one sample of a study of blood T cell repertoires in COVID-19. The table came from immunoSEQ multiplex PCR; TCRdb's copy has only in-frame clones and leaves some out. The table shows 110,000 to 150,000 clones, with around 78% occurring only once. The sequenced material came from peripheral blood. Every receptor here comes from a woman aged 60-75 years with acute or convalescent COVID-19. The conserved cysteine and the conserved F or W are not part of the CDR3 here.

>13|TRBJ1-5|TRBV7-2
ASSLFGTPNQPQH
>13|TRBJ2-1|TRBV7-9
ASSHSEESYNEQF
>13|TRBJ1-1|TRBV19
ASRPTGGDYTEAF
>16|TRBJ2-2|TRBV23-1
ASSPTGGAVSNTGELF
>14|TRBJ2-1|TRBV29-1
SVEVADRGVPGEQF
>13|TRBJ1-5|TRBV4-1
ASSQVISGNQPQH
>13|TRBJ2-7|TRBV10-2
ASRVPGQISYEQY
>11|TRBJ2-7|TRBV7-9
ASSPPDRGEQY
>15|TRBJ2-1|TRBV7-2
ASSLASGTTPYNEQF
>13|TRBJ1-5|TRBV28
ASSLMGGGNQPQH
>12|TRBJ2-7|TRBV7-7
ASSLGTSGDEQY
>15|TRBJ2-7|TRBV9
ASSLRGGLATNYEQY
>14|TRBJ2-7|TRBV9
ASSPRGGQGVYEQY
>14|TRBJ2-3|TRBV5-8
ASSLRRGQSTDTQY
>14|TRBJ1-6|TRBV6-5
ASSYGDRLYNSPLH
>10|TRBJ1-1|TRBV4-1
ASNHGNTEAF
>12|TRBJ2-7|TRBV10-3
AISDGTGYYEQY
>13|TRBJ2-5|TRBV14
ASSQEWLPQETQY
>14|TRBJ1-5|TRBV28
ASRPGSRGSNQPQH
>12|TRBJ2-7|TRBV2
ASNPGQEHYEQY
>15|TRBJ2-1|TRBV25-1
ASSEYGGGPRNNEQF
>12|TRBJ2-1|TRBV5-1
ASSLSPPYNEQF
>14|TRBJ1-2|TRBV27
ASSSFPGTGNYGYT
>12|TRBJ2-4|TRBV28
ASRQLAVGNIQY
>12|TRBJ2-3|TRBV29-1
SVMGLLNTDTQY
>10|TRBJ2-7|TRBV5-4
ASSLRGYEQY
>13|TRBJ2-1|TRBV28
ASSDGTRNYNEQF
>12|TRBJ1-1|TRBV6-5
ASSETGANTEAF
>11|TRBJ1-2|TRBV6-5
ASTEVSNYGYT
>14|TRBJ2-3|TRBV19
ASSMGGVAGTDTQY
>10|TRBJ2-2|TRBV5-1
ASSLNDGELF
>12|TRBJ2-7|TRBV28
ASSPPTGTYEQY
>12|TRBJ2-1|TRBV9
ASSVRFSANEQF
>11|TRBJ1-2|TRBV7-9
ASSLPSGHGYT
>15|TRBJ1-5|TRBV2
ASSDGRVLNSNQPQH
>10|TRBJ1-5|TRBV12-3/TRBV12-4
ASSRGRQPQH
>11|TRBJ2-7|TRBV12-3/TRBV12-4
ASSFAIAYEQY
>14|TRBJ2-1|TRBV6-6
ASSSGLAELRNEQF
>14|TRBJ1-4|TRBV15
ATSRSRGATNEKLF
>13|TRBJ2-2|TRBV27
ASSFLAGVSGELF
>12|TRBJ2-1|TRBV5-1
ASSLTVSYNEQF
>13|TRBJ1-5|TRBV2
ASSVIRVGNQPQH
>13|TRBJ1-5|TRBV6-5
ASGVGTGGNQPQH
>13|TRBJ2-5|TRBV19
ASSRLAGGDETQY
>13|TRBJ2-1|TRBV19
ASSITSGRKNEQF
>11|TRBJ2-5|TRBV5-1
ASSLAGVQTQY
>13|TRBJ1-6|TRBV5-1
ASSTQTGMYSPLH